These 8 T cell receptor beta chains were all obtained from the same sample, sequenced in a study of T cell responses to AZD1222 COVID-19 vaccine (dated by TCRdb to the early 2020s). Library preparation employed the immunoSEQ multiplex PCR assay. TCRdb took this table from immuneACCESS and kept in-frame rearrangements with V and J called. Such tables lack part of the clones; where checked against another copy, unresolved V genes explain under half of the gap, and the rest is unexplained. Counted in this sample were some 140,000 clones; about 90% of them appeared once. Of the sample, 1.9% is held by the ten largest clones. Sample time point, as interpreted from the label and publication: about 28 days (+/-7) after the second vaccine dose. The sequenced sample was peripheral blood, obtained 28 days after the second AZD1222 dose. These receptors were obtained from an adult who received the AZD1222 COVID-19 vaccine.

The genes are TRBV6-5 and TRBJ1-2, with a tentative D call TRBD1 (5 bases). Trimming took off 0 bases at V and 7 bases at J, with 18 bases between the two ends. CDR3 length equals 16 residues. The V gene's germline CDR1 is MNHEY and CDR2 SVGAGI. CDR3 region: CASSYSINGGGGGYTF. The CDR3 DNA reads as TGTGCCAGCAGTTACTCGATTAACGGGGGAGGCGGTGGCTACACCTTC.

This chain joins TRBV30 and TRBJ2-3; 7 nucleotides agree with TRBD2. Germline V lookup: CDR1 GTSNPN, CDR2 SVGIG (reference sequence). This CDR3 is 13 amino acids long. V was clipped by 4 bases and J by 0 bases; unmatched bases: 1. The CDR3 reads CAWTSGSTDTQYF. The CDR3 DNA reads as TGTGCCTGGACTAGCGGCAGCACAGATACGCAGTATTTT.

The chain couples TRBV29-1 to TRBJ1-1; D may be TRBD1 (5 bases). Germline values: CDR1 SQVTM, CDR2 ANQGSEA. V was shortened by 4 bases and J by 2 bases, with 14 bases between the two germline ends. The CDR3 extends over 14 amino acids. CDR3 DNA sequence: TGCAGCGTTGTGGGCCGGGGCGGCAACACTGAAGCTTTCTTT. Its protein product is CSVVGRGGNTEAFF. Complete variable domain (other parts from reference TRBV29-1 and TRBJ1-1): SAVISQKPSRDICQRGTSLTIQCQVDSQVTMMFWYRQQPGQSLTLIATANQGSEATYESGFVIDKFPISRPNLTFSTLTVSNMSPEDSSIYLCSVVGRGGNTEAFFGQGTRLTVV.

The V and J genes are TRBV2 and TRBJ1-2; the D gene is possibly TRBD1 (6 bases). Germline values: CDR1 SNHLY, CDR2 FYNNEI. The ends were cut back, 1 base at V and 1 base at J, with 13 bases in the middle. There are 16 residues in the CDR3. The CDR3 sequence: CASSEGNRASNYGYTF. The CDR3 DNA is TGTGCCAGCAGTGAAGGGAACAGGGCGAGTAACTATGGCTACACCTTC.

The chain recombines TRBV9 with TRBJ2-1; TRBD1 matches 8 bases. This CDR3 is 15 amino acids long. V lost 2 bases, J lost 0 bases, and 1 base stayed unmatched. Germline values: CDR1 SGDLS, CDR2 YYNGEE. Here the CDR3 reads CASSVGQGSYNEQFF. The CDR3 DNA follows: TGTGCCAGCAGCGTCGGACAGGGCTCCTACAATGAGCAGTTCTTC.

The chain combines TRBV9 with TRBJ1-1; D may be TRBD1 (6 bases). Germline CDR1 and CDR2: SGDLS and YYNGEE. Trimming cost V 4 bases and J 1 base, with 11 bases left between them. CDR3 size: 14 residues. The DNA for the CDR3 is TGTGCCAGCAGCCCCACGACAGGGAACACTGAAGCTTTCTTT. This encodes CASSPTTGNTEAFF.

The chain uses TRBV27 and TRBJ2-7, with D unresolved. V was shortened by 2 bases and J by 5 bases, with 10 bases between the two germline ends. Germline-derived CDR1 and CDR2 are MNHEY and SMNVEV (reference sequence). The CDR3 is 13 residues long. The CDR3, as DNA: TGTGCCAGCAGTTTAGCTAGGTTGAACGAGCAGTACTTC. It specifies CASSLARLNEQYF.

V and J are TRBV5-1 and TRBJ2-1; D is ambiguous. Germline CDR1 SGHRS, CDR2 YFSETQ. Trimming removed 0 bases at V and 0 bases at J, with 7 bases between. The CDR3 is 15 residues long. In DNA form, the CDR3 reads TGCGCCAGCAGCTTGGACTCGAGCTCCTACAATGAGCAGTTCTTC. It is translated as CASSLDSSSYNEQFF.